This TCR beta chain was sequenced during a study of blood T cell repertoires in COVID-19 (TCRdb year 2020). With respect to the entire study: Samples covering the acute and convalescent phases of COVID-19 were provided by collaborators in the United States, Italy and Spain. Where HLA class I and class II types were available, the types were taken from metadata supplied by the sample provider, not from assay-based typing. The dataset comprised deeply sampled blood TCRbeta repertoires from subjects exposed to, actively infected with, or recovered from COVID-19. The samples were drawn from the first 160 participants of the ongoing ImmuneRACE study and from 1,254 subjects provided by 6 global collaborators. The prospective study material was composed of cDNA or gDNA derived from T cells, B-cell-depleted T cells, or PBMCs. The repertoires were released in a freely available public database intended as a resource for research on the immune response to SARS-CoV-2. Sample metadata almost always included a de-identified subject ID, COVID-19 status, age in years and sex.

The immunoSEQ Assay, a bias-controlled multiplex PCR, was used to amplify TCRbeta CDR3 regions from genomic DNA. In the source study's methods: Nucleated cell counts per sample were estimated from amplification of reference gene primers within the assay. To quantify the absolute abundance of each unique TCRbeta CDR3 rearrangement, sequence reads were collapsed and filtered. For each sample, productive Simpson clonality was calculated as the square root of Simpson's diversity index across productive rearrangements. This is the immuneACCESS table as TCRdb keeps it, with only in-frame sequences that have V and J called. A part of the clones is gone; compared with another copy, unresolved V genes explain less than half, and the rest is unexplained. V and J calls and clone size are as listed in that table; D and trimming were resolved from the DNA. The sample contains about 310,000 clones, around 86% of them found a single time. The ten largest clones add up to 1% of the sample.

The collaborating institutions used their own protocols to collect whole blood in K2EDTA tubes. For TCRbeta analysis, collaborators shipped samples as frozen whole blood, isolated PBMCs, or DNA extracted from either of those sample types. On this clone: Which antigen it targets is not known. Base-call qualities are not available, and no considerably larger clone is one nucleotide away.

Counted from cysteine to phenylalanine, this CDR3 has 15 amino acids. Only CDR3 DNA remains: 45 bases, in frame from the first base. Germline trimming amounts to 1 base on V and 5 bases on J, with 6 as the count of junction bases outside the gene matches. CDR1 and CDR2 were assigned from the germline V gene as SGHTS and YDEGEE. General findings and caveats noted by the study authors: Clinical and demographic metadata were provided uncurated, with the amount varying by source and participant.

Material: peripheral blood. Rearrangement joined TRBV5-8 to TRBJ2-1; TRBD1 fits 7 bases in the junction. This TCR came from a man between 45 and 60 years old with active or convalescent COVID-19. The nucleotides read TGTGCCAGCAGCTTGCACAGGGGTGAAGACAATGAGCAGTTCTTC. Translated, it reads CASSLHRGEDNEQFF. Here the CDR3 is joined to the reference TRBV5-8 and TRBJ2-1 genes, and the full variable domain is: EAGVTQSPTHLIKTRGQQATLRCSPISGHTSVYWYQQALGLGLQFLLWYDEGEERNRGNFPPRFSGRQFPNYSSELNVNALELEDSALYLCASSLHRGEDNEQFFGPGTRLTVL.